Listed below are T cell receptor beta chains from one sample, sequenced in a study of cytomegalovirus exposure and HLA in healthy donors. Generated by immunoSEQ multiplex PCR, the TCRdb table keeps only in-frame clones and is missing some. The sample shows roughly 93,000 clones, over 75% of them seen only once. The sample consisted of PBMCs. The source of these receptors is a man in his thirties or forties in good health and CMV-seronegative. CDR3s include the opening cysteine and the closing phenylalanine or tryptophan. D genes are given only for firm matches. Only some rows state a clone size, as once, few, many or a class for expanded clones.

J gene | clone size | V gene | D gene | CDR3 length | CDR3 protein | CDR3 DNA
TRBJ1-2 | - | TRBV6-5 | - | 14 | CATNRVGVHYGYTF | TGTGCCACCAACCGTGTTGGAGTCCACTATGGCTACACCTTC
TRBJ2-4 | once | TRBV5-1 | - | 16 | CASSLGPQGTKNIQYF | TGCGCCAGCAGCTTGGGGCCGCAGGGGACCAAAAACATTCAGTACTTC
TRBJ2-1 | - | TRBV14 | TRBD2 | 18 | CASSQVVGGRALYNEQFF | TGTGCCAGCAGCCAAGTTGTAGGCGGGAGGGCCCTCTACAATGAGCAGTTCTTC
TRBJ2-3 | - | TRBV30 | TRBD1 | 14 | CAWSGGQQTDTQYF | TGTGCCTGGAGTGGGGGACAGCAAACAGATACGCAGTATTTT
TRBJ1-1 | - | TRBV10-2 | - | 13 | CASSAGQVGEAFF | TGCGCCAGCAGTGCGGGACAAGTGGGTGAAGCTTTCTTT
TRBJ2-2 | few | TRBV4-3 | TRBD1 | 16 | CASSQETGDIVGELFF | TGCGCCAGCAGCCAAGAGACAGGGGATATTGTAGGGGAGCTGTTTTTT
TRBJ1-4 | few | TRBV2 | TRBD1 | 14 | CASTPDWTGGKLFF | TGTGCCAGCACCCCTGACTGGACAGGGGGAAAACTGTTTTTT
TRBJ1-1 | once | TRBV30 | - | 13 | CAWSVLGYTEAFF | TGTGCCTGGAGTGTACTCGGGTACACTGAAGCTTTCTTT
TRBJ1-1 | few | TRBV9 | - | 14 | CASSVVQGGTEAFF | TGTGCCAGCAGCGTAGTGCAGGGAGGGACTGAAGCTTTCTTT
TRBJ1-5 | - | TRBV18 | - | 15 | CASSPGQASNQPQHF | TGTGCCAGCTCACCTGGGCAGGCTAGCAATCAGCCCCAGCATTTT
TRBJ2-2 | - | TRBV27 | TRBD1 | 15 | CASSIHRGNTGELFF | TGTGCCAGCAGTATCCACAGGGGGAACACCGGGGAGCTGTTTTTT
TRBJ1-1 | - | TRBV4-1 | - | 15 | CASSQAGQLNTEAFF | TGCGCCAGCAGCCAAGCTGGACAGCTGAACACTGAAGCTTTCTTT
TRBJ2-7 | - | TRBV30 | - | 14 | CAWSVFGRTYEQYF | TGTGCCTGGAGTGTTTTTGGCAGAACCTACGAGCAGTACTTC
TRBJ2-7 | - | TRBV27 | TRBD2 | 15 | CASSLGTSGVYEQYF | TGTGCCAGCAGTTTAGGGACTAGCGGGGTCTACGAGCAGTACTTC
TRBJ2-2 | - | TRBV9 | - | 16 | CASSVAATPNTGELFF | TGTGCCAGCAGCGTAGCCGCGACACCGAACACCGGGGAGCTGTTTTTT
TRBJ2-3 | - | TRBV5-1 | - | 16 | CASSLVSGPSTDTQYF | TGCGCCAGCAGCTTGGTTAGCGGCCCTAGCACAGATACGCAGTATTTT
TRBJ1-4 | - | TRBV5-1 | - | 15 | CASSLAGGAGEKLFF | TGCGCCAGCAGCTTGGCTGGAGGGGCAGGTGAAAAACTGTTTTTT
TRBJ1-5 | - | TRBV7-2 | - | 14 | CASSPDRRNQPQHF | TGTGCCAGCAGCCCGGACAGACGCAATCAGCCCCAGCATTTT
TRBJ1-1 | - | TRBV27 | - | 14 | CASSFQGRNTEAFF | TGTGCCAGCAGTTTCCAGGGCAGGAACACTGAAGCTTTCTTT